The table lists the clone carrying this TCR beta chain with a few counts. Its antigen is as yet unknown. This sample stems from a study of Graves' ophthalmopathy and Graves' hyperthyroidism. Study findings and constraints: In separating ophthalmopathy from stable hyperthyroidism, a 13-signature model achieved about 90% sensitivity and nearly 84% specificity. Blood contained most expanded thyroid clonotypes exceeding 0.001 frequency.

Uncontrolled infections, other autoimmune diseases, pregnancy or lactation barred patients from enrollment. Amplified TCR beta CDR3 regions were obtained using RNA transcripts as template. After a first-round RT-PCR with HTBI primers, a second-round multiplex PCR was run. Each CDR3 protein is one row after TCRdb ran MiXCR on the multiplex PCR reads. The sample records over a million distinct CDR3 sequences, about two fifths being singletons. The CDR3 totals 16 residues. CDR1 is LGHNA, CDR2 YSLEER, per germline. Trimming removed 0 bases at V and 10 bases at J, with 16 bases between. The specimen sequenced was peripheral blood or thyroid tissue (not recorded which). This TCR was recovered from an adult man with Graves' hyperthyroidism. J is TRBJ1-6 and V is TRBV4-3; a weak D match, TRBD1 (5 bases). The CDR3 is CASSQDPTVPQSPLHF. In DNA, the CDR3 is TGCGCCAGCAGCCAAGATCCGACAGTTCCGCAATCACCCCTCCACTTT.